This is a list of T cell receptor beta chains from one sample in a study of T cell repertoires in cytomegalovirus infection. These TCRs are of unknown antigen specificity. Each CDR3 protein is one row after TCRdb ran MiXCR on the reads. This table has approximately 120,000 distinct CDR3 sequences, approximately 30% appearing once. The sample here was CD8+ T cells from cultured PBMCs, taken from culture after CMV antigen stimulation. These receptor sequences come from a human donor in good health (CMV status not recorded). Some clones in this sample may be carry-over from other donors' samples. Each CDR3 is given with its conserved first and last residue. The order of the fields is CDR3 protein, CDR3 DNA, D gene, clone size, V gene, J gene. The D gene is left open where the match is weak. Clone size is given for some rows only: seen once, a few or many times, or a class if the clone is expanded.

cdr3_aa: CASSAPGTGWAETQYF
cdr3_nt: TGTGCCAGCAGTGCCCCCGGGACAGGGTGGGCAGAGACCCAGTACTTC
d_call: TRBD1
clone_size: -
v_call: TRBV6-5
j_call: TRBJ2-5

cdr3_aa: CASSLEPGQGNTGELFF
cdr3_nt: TGTGCCAGCAGCTTAGAACCGGGACAGGGAAACACCGGGGAGCTGTTTTTT
d_call: TRBD1
clone_size: many
v_call: TRBV7-6
j_call: TRBJ2-2

cdr3_aa: CASSAGTALYNEQFF
cdr3_nt: TGCGCCAGCAGCGCCGGGACAGCACTCTACAATGAGCAGTTCTTC
d_call: TRBD1
clone_size: -
v_call: TRBV4-1
j_call: TRBJ2-1

cdr3_aa: CASSGQFTDTQYF
cdr3_nt: TGTGCCAGCAGTGGACAGTTCACAGATACGCAGTATTTT
d_call: -
clone_size: many
v_call: TRBV27
j_call: TRBJ2-3

cdr3_aa: CASSPRDGEVYF
cdr3_nt: TGTGCCAGCAGCCCACGGGACGGAGAGGTATACTTC
d_call: -
clone_size: many
v_call: TRBV11-3
j_call: TRBJ2-7

cdr3_aa: CASSYVLADQPQHF
cdr3_nt: TGTGCCAGCAGTTACGTCCTGGCGGATCAGCCCCAGCATTTT
d_call: -
clone_size: -
v_call: TRBV6-2/TRBV6-3
j_call: TRBJ1-5

cdr3_aa: CASVGRINQPQHF
cdr3_nt: TGTGCCAGTGTCGGACGCATCAATCAGCCCCAGCATTTT
d_call: -
clone_size: -
v_call: TRBV19
j_call: TRBJ1-5

cdr3_aa: CAISELGTGESSYEQYF
cdr3_nt: TGTGCCATCAGTGAGTTGGGGACAGGGGAATCCTCCTACGAGCAGTACTTC
d_call: TRBD1
clone_size: -
v_call: TRBV10-3
j_call: TRBJ2-7

cdr3_aa: CATSSLDTQYF
cdr3_nt: TGTGCCACCAGCAGCCTAGATACGCAGTATTTT
d_call: -
clone_size: -
v_call: TRBV15
j_call: TRBJ2-3

cdr3_aa: CASTRMLSGEQYF
cdr3_nt: TGTGCCAGCACCCGTATGCTCAGCGGCGAGCAGTACTTC
d_call: -
clone_size: -
v_call: TRBV7-9
j_call: TRBJ2-7

cdr3_aa: CASSPWDTDYEQYF
cdr3_nt: TGTGCCAGCAGCCCCTGGGACACGGACTACGAGCAGTACTTC
d_call: -
clone_size: few
v_call: TRBV5-6
j_call: TRBJ2-7

cdr3_aa: CASSQEGLAGPYNEQFF
cdr3_nt: TGCGCCAGCAGCCAAGAAGGGCTAGCGGGGCCCTACAATGAGCAGTTCTTC
d_call: TRBD2
clone_size: many
v_call: TRBV4-1
j_call: TRBJ2-1

cdr3_aa: CASSWGGAGYGYTF
cdr3_nt: TGTGCCAGCAGCTGGGGAGGGGCGGGGTATGGCTACACCTTC
d_call: -
clone_size: few
v_call: TRBV12-3/TRBV12-4
j_call: TRBJ1-2

cdr3_aa: CASILQGFETQYF
cdr3_nt: TGTGCCAGCATCCTTCAGGGTTTTGAGACCCAGTACTTC
d_call: -
clone_size: -
v_call: TRBV5-8
j_call: TRBJ2-5

cdr3_aa: CASSIDVGGEQYF
cdr3_nt: TGTGCCAGCAGCATAGACGTAGGGGGTGAGCAGTACTTC
d_call: -
clone_size: many
v_call: TRBV7-2
j_call: TRBJ2-7

cdr3_aa: CANSSGTGILDTQYF
cdr3_nt: TGTGCCAACAGCTCGGGGACAGGGATTTTGGATACGCAGTATTTT
d_call: TRBD1
clone_size: -
v_call: TRBV7-6
j_call: TRBJ2-3

cdr3_aa: CASSQDGGHTEAFF
cdr3_nt: TGCGCCAGCAGCCAAGACGGAGGGCACACTGAAGCTTTCTTT
d_call: -
clone_size: many
v_call: TRBV4-1
j_call: TRBJ1-1

cdr3_aa: CASSLIWRDEQFF
cdr3_nt: TGTGCCAGCAGCTTAATTTGGCGCGATGAGCAGTTCTTC
d_call: -
clone_size: -
v_call: TRBV11-2
j_call: TRBJ2-1

cdr3_aa: CARAGGEGNQPQHF
cdr3_nt: TGTGCCCGTGCGGGGGGAGAGGGCAATCAGCCCCAGCATTTT
d_call: -
clone_size: many
v_call: TRBV6-5
j_call: TRBJ1-5

cdr3_aa: CASRGQGWIGSPLHF
cdr3_nt: TGTGCCAGCAGAGGACAGGGGTGGATAGGTTCACCCCTCCACTTT
d_call: TRBD1
clone_size: many
v_call: TRBV6-5
j_call: TRBJ1-6

cdr3_aa: CASNWGQNYGYTF
cdr3_nt: TGTGCCAGCAACTGGGGACAGAACTATGGCTACACCTTC
d_call: TRBD1
clone_size: few
v_call: TRBV7-9
j_call: TRBJ1-2

cdr3_aa: CASRRGDNEQFF
cdr3_nt: TGTGCCAGCAGGCGGGGTGACAATGAGCAGTTCTTC
d_call: -
clone_size: few
v_call: TRBV7-6
j_call: TRBJ2-1

cdr3_aa: CASSQVEGQYNEQFF
cdr3_nt: TGTGCCAGCAGCCAAGTGGAGGGACAGTACAATGAGCAGTTCTTC
d_call: -
clone_size: once
v_call: TRBV4-2
j_call: TRBJ2-1

cdr3_aa: CASSWESSGANVLTF
cdr3_nt: TGTGCCAGCAGCTGGGAGAGCTCTGGGGCCAACGTCCTGACTTTC
d_call: -
clone_size: few
v_call: TRBV7-6
j_call: TRBJ2-6

cdr3_aa: CASSYSAGDTNEKLFF
cdr3_nt: TGTGCCAGCAGTTACTCGGCAGGGGATACTAATGAAAAACTGTTTTTT
d_call: -
clone_size: -
v_call: TRBV6-6
j_call: TRBJ1-4

cdr3_aa: CASFSRITEQYF
cdr3_nt: TGTGCCAGCTTTTCTAGAATAACCGAGCAGTACTTC
d_call: -
clone_size: few
v_call: TRBV6-8
j_call: TRBJ2-7

cdr3_aa: CASSQDFKGLNTEAFF
cdr3_nt: TGCGCCAGCAGCCAAGATTTTAAGGGGTTGAACACTGAAGCTTTCTTT
d_call: -
clone_size: -
v_call: TRBV4-3
j_call: TRBJ1-1

cdr3_aa: CASSYDVTGGHYEQYF
cdr3_nt: TGTGCCAGCAGCTACGACGTGACAGGGGGTCACTACGAGCAGTACTTC
d_call: TRBD1
clone_size: -
v_call: TRBV11-1
j_call: TRBJ2-7

cdr3_aa: CASSLEQITEAFF
cdr3_nt: TGCGCCAGCAGTCTGGAACAGATCACTGAAGCTTTCTTT
d_call: -
clone_size: -
v_call: TRBV5-1
j_call: TRBJ1-1

cdr3_aa: CASSLAGGYKQPQHF
cdr3_nt: TGTGCCAGCAGTTTAGCTGGGGGGTACAAGCAGCCCCAGCATTTT
d_call: -
clone_size: -
v_call: TRBV7-3
j_call: TRBJ1-5

cdr3_aa: CASSLDWGGAHQPQHF
cdr3_nt: TGTGCCAGCAGCTTAGATTGGGGGGGGGCCCATCAGCCCCAGCATTTT
d_call: -
clone_size: many
v_call: TRBV7-8
j_call: TRBJ1-5

cdr3_aa: CASSPRLAGAYTDTQYF
cdr3_nt: TGCGCCAGCAGCCCCCGACTAGCGGGGGCTTACACAGATACGCAGTATTTT
d_call: TRBD2
clone_size: few
v_call: TRBV4-1
j_call: TRBJ2-3

cdr3_aa: CASHGVSTDTQYF
cdr3_nt: TGTGCCAGTCACGGGGTTAGCACAGATACGCAGTATTTT
d_call: -
clone_size: few
v_call: TRBV19
j_call: TRBJ2-3

cdr3_aa: CASSYPRIWTGQTGANVLTF
cdr3_nt: TGTGCCAGCAGTTACCCTAGGATATGGACGGGCCAAACTGGGGCCAACGTCCTGACTTTC
d_call: -
clone_size: -
v_call: TRBV6-6
j_call: TRBJ2-6

cdr3_aa: CASSPPGQPLYGYTF
cdr3_nt: TGCGCCAGCAGCCCGCCGGGACAGCCACTCTATGGCTACACCTTC
d_call: TRBD1
clone_size: few
v_call: TRBV4-1
j_call: TRBJ1-2

cdr3_aa: CASSQDPGRAYTEAFF
cdr3_nt: TGCGCCAGCAGCCAAGACCCTGGCAGGGCGTACACTGAAGCTTTCTTT
d_call: -
clone_size: few
v_call: TRBV4-3
j_call: TRBJ1-1

cdr3_aa: CASSPPGTGDLETQYF
cdr3_nt: TGTGCCAGCAGCCCCCCCGGGACAGGGGACTTGGAGACCCAGTACTTC
d_call: TRBD1
clone_size: many
v_call: TRBV28
j_call: TRBJ2-5

cdr3_aa: CASISESIPTGGSNTGELFF
cdr3_nt: TGTGCCAGCATTTCGGAATCCATCCCGACAGGGGGTTCGAACACCGGGGAGCTGTTTTTT
d_call: TRBD1
clone_size: few
v_call: TRBV7-8
j_call: TRBJ2-2

cdr3_aa: CASSLAGLGAGVNTGELFF
cdr3_nt: TGTGCCAGCAGCTTAGCGGGACTGGGGGCGGGGGTGAACACCGGGGAGCTGTTTTTT
d_call: -
clone_size: -
v_call: TRBV7-8
j_call: TRBJ2-2

cdr3_aa: CASSQGDPQETQYF
cdr3_nt: TGTGCCAGCAGCCAAGGGGACCCCCAAGAGACCCAGTACTTC
d_call: -
clone_size: few
v_call: TRBV4-2
j_call: TRBJ2-5

cdr3_aa: CASKGEGNSPLHF
cdr3_nt: TGTGCCAGCAAGGGTGAGGGTAATTCACCCCTCCACTTT
d_call: -
clone_size: -
v_call: TRBV27
j_call: TRBJ1-6

cdr3_aa: CASSYGAQWNEQFF
cdr3_nt: TGTGCCAGCAGTTACGGGGCTCAGTGGAATGAGCAGTTCTTC
d_call: -
clone_size: many
v_call: TRBV6-2/TRBV6-3
j_call: TRBJ2-1

cdr3_aa: CASSLFNGNTEAFF
cdr3_nt: TGTGCCAGCAGTTTGTTCAACGGGAACACTGAAGCTTTCTTT
d_call: -
clone_size: -
v_call: TRBV27
j_call: TRBJ1-1

cdr3_aa: CASSYSMTGATEAFF
cdr3_nt: TGTGCCAGCAGTTACTCGATGACAGGGGCCACTGAAGCTTTCTTT
d_call: TRBD1
clone_size: many
v_call: TRBV6-5
j_call: TRBJ1-1

cdr3_aa: CASSLGQGASGYTF
cdr3_nt: TGCGCCAGCAGCTTGGGACAGGGGGCGAGTGGCTACACCTTC
d_call: TRBD1
clone_size: few
v_call: TRBV5-1
j_call: TRBJ1-2

cdr3_aa: CASSQVPDWGINYGYTF
cdr3_nt: TGCGCCAGCAGCCAAGTACCGGATTGGGGGATTAACTATGGCTACACCTTC
d_call: -
clone_size: few
v_call: TRBV4-1
j_call: TRBJ1-2

cdr3_aa: CASSQDKGPMAYGYTF
cdr3_nt: TGCGCCAGCAGCCAAGACAAAGGCCCCATGGCCTATGGCTACACCTTC
d_call: -
clone_size: few
v_call: TRBV4-3
j_call: TRBJ1-2

cdr3_aa: CASSLPPAVNTEAFF
cdr3_nt: TGTGCCAGCAGCTTACCCCCAGCGGTGAACACTGAAGCTTTCTTT
d_call: -
clone_size: -
v_call: TRBV5-6
j_call: TRBJ1-1

cdr3_aa: CASSSYGSYNEQFF
cdr3_nt: TGTGCCAGCAGTTCCTATGGCTCCTACAATGAGCAGTTCTTC
d_call: -
clone_size: -
v_call: TRBV27
j_call: TRBJ2-1

cdr3_aa: CASSTAGGRNEQFF
cdr3_nt: TGCGCCAGCTCAACTGCGGGGGGCCGGAATGAGCAGTTCTTC
d_call: TRBD2
clone_size: -
v_call: TRBV4-1
j_call: TRBJ2-1

cdr3_aa: CASSPGGGETQYF
cdr3_nt: TGTGCCAGCAGTCCGGGGGGTGGGGAGACCCAGTACTTC
d_call: TRBD2
clone_size: few
v_call: TRBV12-3/TRBV12-4
j_call: TRBJ2-5

cdr3_aa: CASTGTSGGRGETHYF
cdr3_nt: TGTGCCAGCACCGGGACTAGCGGGGGCCGGGGAGAGACCCACTACTTC
d_call: TRBD2
clone_size: -
v_call: TRBV28
j_call: TRBJ2-5

cdr3_aa: CASSPLYDHGQLYNEQFF
cdr3_nt: TGTGCCAGCAGCCCTTTATACGACCACGGGCAGTTATACAATGAGCAGTTCTTC
d_call: -
clone_size: -
v_call: TRBV27
j_call: TRBJ2-1

cdr3_aa: CASSGRSGQNYEQYF
cdr3_nt: TGTGCCAGCAGCGGACGGTCGGGACAGAACTACGAGCAGTACTTC
d_call: TRBD1
clone_size: few
v_call: TRBV11-1
j_call: TRBJ2-7